The clone carrying this T cell receptor beta chain was seen more than once but under ten times. The data originate from a study of patients and donors after allogeneic stem cell transplantation. Each CDR3 protein is one row after TCRdb ran MiXCR on the RT-PCR reads. Of about 960,000 distinct CDR3 sequences in the sample, about 20% are singletons; the top ten hold under 6.5%. This clonotype was obtained from a human donor who was either an allogeneic HSCT recipient or a stem cell or donor lymphocyte infusion donor (not recorded which). It is not recorded whose cells these are; they may come from a transplant donor. The sequenced material came from blood, either unsorted or a sorted T cell fraction (not recorded which).

CDR3 protein: CASSQDPSGYEQYF. The CDR3 DNA follows: TGTGCCAGCAGCCAAGACCCTAGCGGCTACGAGCAGTACTTC. This sequence joins TRBV4-2 and TRBJ2-7; 7 nucleotides match TRBD2. Unmatched junction bases numbered 2, after V lost 0 bases and J lost 3 bases. The CDR3 has 14 residues. Germline V gives CDR1 LGHNA, CDR2 YNFKEQ.